The rows below give T cell receptor beta chains drawn from one sample of a study of blood T cell repertoires in COVID-19. TCRdb's copy holds only in-frame clones and misses some; the assay was immunoSEQ multiplex PCR. The sample lists around 78,000 clones, roughly 73% occurring once. The sequenced sample consisted of peripheral blood. These receptors came from a human donor in a cohort sampled during active COVID-19. Both conserved end residues are part of each CDR3. D genes are given only for firm matches. Not all rows give a size; the values are once, few, many and, for expanded clones, a class.

j_gene,v_gene,abundance,d_gene,CDR3aa,CDR3nt
TRBJ1-5,TRBV20-1,.,.,CSASWGGNQPQHF,TGCAGTGCTAGTTGGGGGGGCAATCAGCCCCAGCATTTT
TRBJ2-4,TRBV28,.,.,CASSLGYSLAKNIQYF,TGTGCCAGCAGTTTAGGGTACAGCCTAGCCAAAAACATTCAGTACTTC
TRBJ1-1,TRBV30,.,.,CAWKWGQGNTEAFF,TGTGCCTGGAAGTGGGGGCAGGGAAACACTGAAGCTTTCTTT
TRBJ1-5,TRBV28,.,TRBD1,CASLKGGQGGYRPQHF,TGTGCCAGCCTTAAGGGCGGACAGGGCGGTTATCGGCCCCAGCATTTT
TRBJ2-5,TRBV18,.,.,CASSQVAASQETQYF,TGTGCCAGCTCACAAGTAGCCGCATCCCAAGAGACCCAGTACTTC
TRBJ2-7,TRBV7-9,.,.,CASSLSAYEQYF,TGTGCCAGCAGCTTGTCGGCCTACGAGCAGTACTTC
TRBJ1-6,TRBV5-1,.,.,CASSLYGSGFDSPLHF,TGCGCCAGCAGCTTGTACGGGAGCGGGTTTGATTCACCCCTCCACTTT
TRBJ1-3,TRBV28,.,TRBD1,CASSDRASGNTIYF,TGTGCCAGTTCGGACAGGGCGTCTGGAAACACCATATATTTT
TRBJ2-7,TRBV9,.,.,CASSVEVVPYEQYF,TGTGCCAGCAGCGTAGAAGTAGTCCCCTACGAGCAGTACTTC
TRBJ2-2,TRBV18,.,TRBD1,CASSPLLTGTNTGELFF,TGTGCCAGCTCACCCTTACTGACAGGGACGAACACCGGGGAGCTGTTTTTT
TRBJ1-4,TRBV15,.,TRBD1,CATSRDVRGSNEKLFF,TGTGCCACCAGCAGAGATGTCAGGGGGTCTAATGAAAAACTGTTTTTT
TRBJ2-5,TRBV5-5,.,TRBD2,CASSLQWRGDQETQYF,TGTGCCAGCAGCTTGCAGTGGCGGGGGGACCAAGAGACCCAGTACTTC
TRBJ1-6,TRBV18,.,.,CASSPQGDSPLHF,TGTGCCAGCTCACCACAGGGGGATTCACCCCTCCACTTT
TRBJ2-1,TRBV19,.,TRBD2,CASRGRAGAYNEQFF,TGTGCCAGTAGGGGGAGGGCGGGGGCCTACAATGAGCAGTTCTTC
TRBJ1-6,TRBV2,.,.,CASSVDFGNSPLHF,TGTGCCAGCAGTGTGGACTTCGGGAATTCACCCCTCCACTTT
TRBJ2-7,TRBV10-3,.,TRBD1,CAIAGQGPGIGYEQYF,TGTGCCATTGCGGGACAGGGGCCTGGTATTGGCTACGAGCAGTACTTC
TRBJ1-4,TRBV30,once,.,CAWSVGKGVGGEKLFF,TGTGCCTGGAGTGTTGGCAAGGGGGTGGGCGGTGAAAAACTGTTTTTT
TRBJ2-1,TRBV28,.,.,CASSLSQDNEQFF,TGTGCCAGCAGTTTATCCCAGGACAATGAGCAGTTCTTC
TRBJ1-1,TRBV25-1,.,.,CASSPWGGDTEAFF,TGTGCCAGCAGTCCTTGGGGGGGGGACACTGAAGCTTTCTTT
TRBJ1-4,TRBV11-3,.,.,CASSPGLPAKNEKLFF,TGTGCCAGCAGCCCTGGGCTCCCCGCCAAGAATGAAAAACTGTTTTTT
TRBJ1-1,TRBV7-3,.,TRBD1,CASSLNPPGTGTNTEAFF,TGTGCCAGCAGCTTAAACCCCCCCGGGACAGGGACGAACACTGAAGCTTTCTTT
TRBJ1-1,TRBV3-1/TRBV3-2,.,TRBD1,CASSIWTGDTEAFF,TGTGCCAGCAGCATCTGGACAGGGGATACTGAAGCTTTCTTT
TRBJ1-2,TRBV19,.,TRBD1,CASSMGPRQGRDYGYTF,TGTGCCAGTAGTATGGGGCCGAGACAGGGCAGGGACTATGGCTACACCTTC
TRBJ2-1,TRBV19,.,TRBD1,CASSIGTVIYNEQFF,TGTGCCAGTAGTATCGGGACAGTAATCTACAATGAGCAGTTCTTC
TRBJ2-7,TRBV16,.,TRBD2,CASSHLSGGFEQYF,TGTGCCAGCAGCCATCTTAGCGGGGGGTTCGAGCAGTACTTC
TRBJ2-2,TRBV28,once,.,CASSLGLTRKIYASTGELFF,TGTGCCAGCAGTTTGGGGCTGACACGTAAGATATATGCGTCCACCGGGGAGCTGTTTTTT
TRBJ1-4,TRBV5-1,.,.,CASSPGGGLREKLFF,TGCGCCAGCAGCCCCGGAGGCGGTTTAAGAGAAAAACTGTTTTTT
TRBJ2-5,TRBV5-1,.,TRBD1,CASSVQGPQETQYF,TGCGCCAGCAGCGTACAGGGGCCGCAAGAGACCCAGTACTTC
TRBJ1-4,TRBV7-9,few,.,CASSPDRTSNEKLFF,TGTGCCAGCAGCCCAGACAGGACCTCTAATGAAAAACTGTTTTTT
TRBJ2-1,TRBV7-9,.,TRBD2,CASSSGLAGGDEQFF,TGTGCCAGCAGCTCCGGACTAGCGGGGGGCGATGAGCAGTTCTTC
TRBJ2-2,TRBV2,.,TRBD1,CASTDGTAATGELFF,TGTGCCAGCACCGACGGGACAGCCGCGACCGGGGAGCTGTTTTTT
TRBJ2-3,TRBV25-1,.,TRBD2,CASSRLAGYTDTQYF,TGTGCCAGCAGTCGACTAGCGGGTTACACAGATACGCAGTATTTT
TRBJ1-2,TRBV30,.,.,CAWSRGYGYTF,TGTGCCTGGAGCAGGGGCTATGGCTACACCTTC
TRBJ2-3,TRBV4-3,.,TRBD2,CASSQDLRLAGRTDTQYF,TGCGCCAGCAGCCAAGATCTCCGACTAGCGGGGCGTACAGATACGCAGTATTTT
TRBJ2-3,TRBV5-8,.,TRBD2,CASSLVDGGADTQYF,TGTGCCAGCAGCTTGGTCGACGGGGGGGCGGATACGCAGTATTTT
TRBJ2-7,TRBV27,.,.,CASSFKWQDSYEQYF,TGTGCCAGCAGTTTCAAGTGGCAGGACTCCTACGAGCAGTACTTC
TRBJ2-7,TRBV3-1/TRBV3-2,.,.,CASSQVTGEQYF,TGTGCCAGCAGCCAAGTTACAGGAGAGCAGTACTTC
TRBJ1-1,TRBV12-3/TRBV12-4,.,.,CASSLSGEAFF,TGTGCCAGCAGTCTCTCAGGGGAAGCTTTCTTT
TRBJ1-4,TRBV6-6,.,TRBD1,CASSLGTGLTNEKLFF,TGTGCCAGCAGTCTCGGGACAGGGCTTACTAATGAAAAACTGTTTTTT
TRBJ2-7,TRBV11-3,.,TRBD1,CASSLEGPGTGSNEQYF,TGTGCCAGCAGCTTAGAAGGCCCGGGGACAGGGTCAAACGAGCAGTACTTC
TRBJ1-4,TRBV2,.,.,CASNREQGVGEKLFF,TGTGCCAGCAACAGAGAACAGGGTGTAGGAGAAAAACTGTTTTTT
TRBJ1-2,TRBV12-5,few,.,CASGLPYWGYTF,TGTGCTAGTGGTTTGCCCTACTGGGGCTACACCTTC
TRBJ1-1,TRBV5-1,.,.,CASSSRTANTEAFF,TGCGCCAGCAGTTCAAGGACAGCGAACACTGAAGCTTTCTTT
TRBJ2-5,TRBV5-4,few,TRBD1,CASSSGTGSYF,TGTGCCAGCAGCTCCGGGACAGGGTCGTACTTC